These 2 T cell receptor beta chains were sequenced from one sample in a study of T-cell reconstitution after alpha-beta-depleted transplantation in children. Molecular barcoding with unique molecular identifiers was used for the TCRbeta library. TCRdb ran MiXCR on the PCR reads and lists one entry per CDR3 protein. Of 240,000 or so distinct CDR3 sequences detected, just under 8.5% appear once; the ten largest clones hold 5% to 7%. The source material was PBMCs, mostly from graft donor cells, sampled 180 days after TCRalphabeta/CD19-depleted stem cell transplant. These TCRs come from a male patient between 5 and 17 years old who had a stem cell transplant for acute lymphoblastic leukemia, so the T cells may come from the graft donor.

The chain joins TRBV14 to TRBJ1-4; D is undetermined. V lost 0 bases and J 10 bases, leaving 12 bases between the germline ends. Germline lookup yields CDR1 SGHDN and CDR2 FVKESK. The CDR3 contains 14 residues. DNA for the CDR3: TGTGCCAGCAGCCAAGACATCTCGGAGGGAAAACTGTTTTTT. It specifies CASSQDISEGKLFF. Combining the CDR3 with reference TRBV14 and TRBJ1-4 gives the whole variable domain EAGVTQFPSHSVIEKGQTVTLRCDPISGHDNLYWYRRVMGKEIKFLLHFVKESKQDESGMPNNRFLAERTGGTYSTLKVQPAELEDSGVYFCASSQDISEGKLFFGSGTQLSVL.

The chain couples TRBV18 to TRBJ2-1; D is undetermined. V gave up 2 bases and J gave up 3 bases, with 5 bases separating them. Germline V lookup: CDR1 KGHSH, CDR2 LQKENI. The CDR3 totals 13 residues. The CDR3 DNA follows: TGTGCCAGCTCACCATTGCTCTACAATGAGCAGTTCTTC. Translated: CASSPLLYNEQFF.